This is a list of T cell receptor beta chains from one sample in a study of identical twins. Using its own MiXCR run on the 5' RACE reads, TCRdb lists one record per CDR3 protein. The sample carries about 530,000 distinct CDR3 sequences, approximately 20% recorded once. This same sample was also taken into another study, of yellow fever vaccine responses in identical twins.

The sample taken for sequencing was CD4+ T cells sorted from blood. The receptors come from a woman between 18 and 30 years old in good health. Each CDR3 is given with its conserved first and last residue. Each record gives: J gene, V gene, D gene, clone size, CDR3 DNA, CDR3 protein. The D gene is left open where the match is weak. Rows may omit the clone size; those that give it use once, few, many or a size class.

TRBJ2-3 | TRBV28 | TRBD2 | NA | TGTGCCAGCAGTTTAGAGCGGGGGCCAGATACGCAGTATTTT | CASSLERGPDTQYF
TRBJ2-2 | TRBV3-1 | NA | few | TGTGCCAGCAGCCAGACAGGCGGTGGCAGCGGGGAGCTGTTTTTT | CASSQTGGGSGELFF
TRBJ2-3 | TRBV6-1 | NA | few | TGTGCCAGCAGGGCCAGGGGGGGCACAGATACGCAGTATTTT | CASRARGGTDTQYF
TRBJ1-2 | TRBV12-3/TRBV12-4 | NA | NA | TGTGCCAGCTTTGGGGTAGACTATGGCTACACCTTC | CASFGVDYGYTF
TRBJ2-1 | TRBV10-2 | TRBD2 | few | TGCGCCAGCACCCCCCGGAGAGCGGGATCCTACAATGAGCAGTTCTTC | CASTPRRAGSYNEQFF
TRBJ1-1 | TRBV6-5 | NA | few | TGTGCCAGCAGTCACAAGGACCTCGGGGAGGCTTTCTTT | CASSHKDLGEAFF
TRBJ2-3 | TRBV20-1 | TRBD2 | few | TGCAGTGCTCTACTAGCGGGGGGGCGAACAGATACGCAGTATTTT | CSALLAGGRTDTQYF
TRBJ2-5 | TRBV9 | TRBD1 | few | TGTGCCAGCAGCGTTCCAGGGGGCCAAGAGACCCAGTACTTC | CASSVPGGQETQYF
TRBJ1-5 | TRBV28 | NA | few | TGTGCCAGCACCCCTCAGCGCAATCAGCCCCAGCATTTT | CASTPQRNQPQHF
TRBJ2-1 | TRBV6-1 | NA | NA | TGTGCCAGCAGGGAGGGGCTTAGCTCCTACAATGAGCAGTTCTTC | CASREGLSSYNEQFF
TRBJ2-1 | TRBV20-1 | NA | NA | TGCAGTGCTAGAGAGGGAACCGGGACAAGGCAGTTCTTC | CSAREGTGTRQFF
TRBJ2-7 | TRBV7-7 | TRBD2 | few | TGTGCCAGCAGTCCGGGGACTAGCGGGAGGTCCGAGCAGTACTTC | CASSPGTSGRSEQYF
TRBJ2-7 | TRBV12-3/TRBV12-4 | TRBD2 | many | TGTGCCAGCAGTTCCCTAGCGGGAAGCTCCTACGAGCAGTACTTC | CASSSLAGSSYEQYF
TRBJ1-1 | TRBV6-1 | NA | few | TGTGCCAGCAGAACAGGAGTCATGAACACTGAAGCTTTCTTT | CASRTGVMNTEAFF
TRBJ2-1 | TRBV12-3/TRBV12-4 | TRBD2 | NA | TGTGCCAGCAGGACGGGGCTAGCGGGATTTTACAATGAGCAGTTCTTC | CASRTGLAGFYNEQFF
TRBJ2-2 | TRBV12-3/TRBV12-4 | NA | few | TGTGCCAGCAGTTCTAGAGGGGGCGGGAGCGGGAGAGTGAACACCGGGGAGCTGTTTTTT | CASSSRGGGSGRVNTGELFF